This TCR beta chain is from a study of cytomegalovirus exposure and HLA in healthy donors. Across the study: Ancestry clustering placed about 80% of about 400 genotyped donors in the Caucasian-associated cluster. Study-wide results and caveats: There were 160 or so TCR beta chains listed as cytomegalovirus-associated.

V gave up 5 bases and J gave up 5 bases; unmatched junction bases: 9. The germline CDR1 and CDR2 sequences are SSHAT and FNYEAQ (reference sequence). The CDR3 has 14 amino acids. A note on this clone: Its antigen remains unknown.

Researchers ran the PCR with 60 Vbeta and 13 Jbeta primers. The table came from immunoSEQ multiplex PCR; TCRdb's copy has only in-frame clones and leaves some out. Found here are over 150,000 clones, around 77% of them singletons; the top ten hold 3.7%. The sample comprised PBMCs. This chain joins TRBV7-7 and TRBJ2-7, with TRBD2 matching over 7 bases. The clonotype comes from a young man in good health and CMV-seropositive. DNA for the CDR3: TGTGCCAGCAGCCCAGCTGGGGGGGTCGACGAGCAGTACTTC. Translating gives CASSPAGGVDEQYF.